The T cell receptor beta chain described here comes from a study of OX40 agonist ivuxolimab in advanced cancers. For the study at large: Treatment of patients was with ivuxolimab, an agonistic anti-OX40 (CD134) antibody. The dose-escalation group included hepatocellular carcinoma, melanoma, renal cell carcinoma and head and neck cancer. Three individuals attained partial responses, comprising one hepatocellular carcinoma case and two cutaneous melanoma cases.

Study-wide results and caveats: CD8+ T cells (on average) carried more expanded clones than CD4+ T cells.

This CDR3 contains 13 residues. Germline V gives CDR1 MDHEN, CDR2 SYDVKM. J lost 8 bases, V lost 5 bases, and 6 bases had no gene match. With respect to this clone: What it recognizes is unknown.

Using immunoSEQ multiplex PCR, the repertoire was profiled, and TCRdb retains in-frame clones only, with some absent. The sample comprises roughly 75,000 clones, 80% to 90% of which are singletons, and under 3.5% rests with the top ten. V usage is TRBV28 and J usage is TRBJ1-2, with 9 bases identical to TRBD1. The sequencing here drew on CD4+ or CD8+ T cells sorted from blood, taken in a trial of the OX40 agonist ivuxolimab. This receptor was identified in an adult with an advanced solid tumor such as melanoma, head and neck, liver or kidney cancer. The CDR3 loop is CASSPGTGQGYTF. DNA of the CDR3: TGTGCCAGCAGTCCAGGGACAGGGCAGGGCTACACCTTC.